The present entry profiles one TCR beta chain with its context. This sample stems from a study of blood T cell repertoires in COVID-19. After removal of 4 bases from V and 4 bases from J, the junction contained 7 bases not matched to a gene. Looked up from germline, CDR1 is WNHNN and CDR2 is SYGVQD (reference sequence). The CDR3 covers 16 residues. Generated by immunoSEQ multiplex PCR, the TCRdb table keeps only in-frame clones and is missing some. The sample has about 62,000 clones, around 86% seen once. The sample was peripheral blood. This chain connects TRBV10-1 to TRBJ2-1; 10 bases are shared with TRBD1. The source is a man between 65 and 79 years old with acute or convalescent COVID-19. CDR3 sequence (DNA): TGCGCCAGCAGTGGGACCGGGACAGGGGAATACAATGAGCAGTTCTTC. Translation: CASSGTGTGEYNEQFF.